This TCR beta chain stems from a study of blood T cell repertoires in COVID-19. Study information: The United States, Italy and Spain supplied acute and convalescent COVID-19 samples.

Germline CDR1 and CDR2: SGHKS and YYEKEE (reference sequence). The CDR3 covers 17 residues. V lost 1 base and J lost 4; bases outside the gene matches: 9. Original processing notes: Estimated nucleated cell counts came from reference gene primer amplification. Assay used: immunoSEQ multiplex PCR; TCRdb lists only in-frame clones, some missing. The V and J calls and clone size were taken over from that table, and D and trimming were inferred from the DNA. Among 200,000 to 250,000 clones, around 85% were seen once, and the ten largest hold about 5.9%. This receptor was taken from a man between 60 and 70 years old with acute or convalescent COVID-19. The rearrangement links TRBV5-5 to TRBJ2-1, with 9 bases that match TRBD2. Sequences were obtained from peripheral blood. The DNA for the CDR3 is TGTGCCAGCAGCTTGAGTGTTAGCGGGAGCCGATACAATGAGCAGTTCTTC. Protein sequence: CASSLSVSGSRYNEQFF. Filled out from reference TRBV5-5 and TRBJ2-1, the complete variable domain reads DAGVTQSPTHLIKTRGQQVTLRCSPISGHKSVSWYQQVLGQGPQFIFQYYEKEERGRGNFPDRFSARQFPNYSSELNVNALLLGDSALYLCASSLSVSGSRYNEQFFGPGTRLTVL.